The 29 T cell receptor beta chains below all came from one sample that was sequenced in a study of cytotoxic CD8 clonotypes in ibrutinib-treated CLL. This table comes from immunoSEQ multiplex PCR, and its TCRdb copy is limited to in-frame clones, with some not included. Of 130,000 or so clones in the sample, roughly 83% were seen once. Sequencing was performed on PBMCs, taken after 12 months of ibrutinib treatment. Receptors were obtained from a human donor with chronic lymphocytic leukemia.

V usage is TRBV7-8 and J usage is TRBJ2-7; 12 bases agree with TRBD1. J lost 1 base, V lost 8 bases, and 12 bases had no gene match. The CDR3 sequence is 17 residues long. CDR1 SGHVS and CDR2 FQNEAQ come from the germline V gene. CDR3 sequence reads: CASVPGTGGFISYEQYF. The CDR3 coding sequence is TGTGCCAGCGTCCCTGGGACAGGGGGCTTCATTTCCTACGAGCAGTACTTC.

The chain carries TRBV27 and TRBJ2-4; D remains unclear. Germline loops: CDR1 MNHEY, CDR2 SMNVEV (reference sequence). V was pared by 6 bases and J by 0 bases, with 18 bases between. This CDR3 has 17 amino acids. The CDR3 DNA sequence: TGTGCCAGCAGCCCTCTGAACCACAGCCTAGCCAAAAACATTCAGTACTTC. Encoded protein: CASSPLNHSLAKNIQYF.

The chain is built from TRBV7-6 and TRBJ2-7, with D uncertain. Trimming shortened V by 1 base and J by 0 bases, and 7 bases separated the two germline ends. Looked up from germline, CDR1 is SGHVS and CDR2 is FNYEAQ. The CDR3 is made up of 14 amino acids. DNA of the CDR3: TGTGCCAGCAGCTTAGATCCTAGCTCCTACGAGCAGTACTTC. This translates into CASSLDPSSYEQYF.

The chain couples TRBV13 to TRBJ2-1; D gene unclear. V lost 2 bases to trimming and J lost 5 bases, with 4 bases between them. The CDR3 extends over 12 amino acids. CDR1 and CDR2 from the germline V gene are PRHDT and FYEKMQ (reference sequence). DNA for the CDR3: TGTGCCAGCAGCTTAATAAACAATGAGCAGTTCTTC. Its translation: CASSLINNEQFF.

This clone was observed a handful of times. The chain links TRBV7-2 to TRBJ1-1; D is unclear. In germline, CDR1 is SGHTA, CDR2 FQGNSA. This CDR3 is built from 14 residues. V lost 5 bases and J lost 1, with 11 bases in between. CDR3 residues: CASSPNHSNTEAFF. CDR3 nucleotide sequence: TGTGCCAGCAGCCCCAACCACTCGAACACTGAAGCTTTCTTT.

The genes are TRBV29-1 and TRBJ1-2; D not certain. CDR1 and CDR2 from the germline V gene are SQVTM and ANQGSEA. V was trimmed by 3 bases and J by 10 bases, leaving 18 bases between them. The CDR3 sequence is 13 residues long. The CDR3 DNA is TGCAGCGTTGATTACATCTCCCCCACTATCTACACCTTC. This codes for CSVDYISPTIYTF. The full variable domain, with the rest looked up from reference TRBV29-1 and TRBJ1-2, is SAVISQKPSRDICQRGTSLTIQCQVDSQVTMMFWYRQQPGQSLTLIATANQGSEATYESGFVIDKFPISRPNLTFSTLTVSNMSPEDSSIYLCSVDYISPTIYTFGSGTRLTVV.

The V gene is TRBV10-1, the J gene TRBJ2-2; 8 bases line up with TRBD1. This CDR3 has 14 amino acids. The J segment lost 1 base and the V segment lost 6 bases, leaving 1 base of the junction unmatched. The germline gives CDR1 WNHNN, CDR2 SYGVQD (reference sequence). DNA of the CDR3: TGCGCCAGCAGCGGGACAGGGAACACCGGGGAGCTGTTTTTT. This translates into CASSGTGNTGELFF.

The chain employs TRBV7-3 and TRBJ2-1; TRBD1 matches at 9 bases. The CDR3 contains 15 residues. J was trimmed by 3 bases and V by 5 bases; bases with no gene match: 5. From germline, CDR1 is SGHTA and CDR2 FQGTGA. The CDR3 nucleotides read TGTGCCAGCAGCCTAGGACAGGGGCACTACAATGAGCAGTTCTTC. Protein product: CASSLGQGHYNEQFF. Filled out from reference TRBV7-3 and TRBJ2-1, the complete variable domain reads GAGVSQTPSNKVTEKGKYVELRCDPISGHTALYWYRQSLGQGPEFLIYFQGTGAADDSGLPNDRFFAVRPEGSVSTLKIQRTERGDSAVYLCASSLGQGHYNEQFFGPGTRLTVL.

This rearrangement joins TRBV28 to TRBJ2-5; 9 bases align to TRBD2. From germline, CDR1 is MDHEN and CDR2 SYDVKM. V was clipped by 2 bases and J by 4 bases; unmatched bases: 5. The CDR3 is made up of 15 amino acids. This chain's CDR3 is CASSLAREGGETQYF. The CDR3, as DNA: TGTGCCAGCAGTTTAGCGCGGGAGGGAGGAGAGACCCAGTACTTC.

The chain uses TRBV4-3 and TRBJ1-1; 7 bases line up with TRBD1. Per germline, CDR1 LGHNA and CDR2 YSLEER. The CDR3 loop spans 15 amino acids. The junction had 6 bases not matched to a gene; V was cut back by 0 bases and J by 5 bases. The CDR3 DNA reads TGCGCCAGCAGCCAAGATCCAGGGGGACGAACTGAAGCTTTCTTT. Protein sequence: CASSQDPGGRTEAFF.

The genes are TRBV6-6 and TRBJ1-5; TRBD1 might be the D (5 bases). This CDR3 has 15 amino acids. Trimming removed 5 bases from V and 2 bases from J, with 13 bases in between. Germline V gene data show CDR1 as MNHNY and CDR2 as SVGAGI (reference sequence). The DNA of the CDR3 is TGTGCCAGCAGTAAGGAGAGAGGGGGCAATCAGCCCCAGCATTTT. Translation gives CASSKERGGNQPQHF.

This clone has only one observation. This rearrangement joins TRBV10-3 to TRBJ2-1, with 8 bases aligning to TRBD1. The CDR3 loop spans 15 amino acids. CDR1 ENHRY and CDR2 SYGVKD come from the germline V gene. V lost 0 bases, J lost 4 bases, and 2 bases stayed unmatched. In nucleotides, the CDR3 is TGTGCCATCAGTGAGTCGACAGGGGATTACAATGAGCAGTTCTTC. Amino acid sequence: CAISESTGDYNEQFF.

The rearrangement uses TRBV29-1 and TRBJ2-5, with D possibly being TRBD2 (5 bases). The CDR3 covers 14 residues. The germline V and J ends were trimmed by 7 bases and 5 bases, with 20 bases remaining between them. The germline CDR1 and CDR2 sequences are SQVTM and ANQGSEA. The CDR3 coding sequence is TGCAGCGCCCAAGGTGGGAAGGAGGCTGAGACCCAGTACTTC. This translates into CSAQGGKEAETQYF.

This clone appeared a few times. V gene TRBV19 combines with J gene TRBJ1-5; 7 nucleotides match TRBD1. V lost 3 bases, J lost 3 bases, and 8 bases stayed unmatched. Germline CDR1 LNHDA, CDR2 SQIVND (reference sequence). The CDR3 contains 16 residues. CDR3 bases: TGTGCCAGTAGTATTATCTTGCAGGGGGTCAATCAGCCCCAGCATTTT. It translates to CASSIILQGVNQPQHF.

The chain carries TRBV7-8 and TRBJ2-7; 7 bases align to TRBD2. Trimming cost V 1 base and J 0 bases; bases outside gene matches: 6. The CDR3 spans 16 residues. Germline CDR1 and CDR2: SGHVS and FQNEAQ. The CDR3 DNA is TGTGCCAGCAGCTTAGTTAGGGGAGGGAGCTCCTACGAGCAGTACTTC. Its translation is CASSLVRGGSSYEQYF.

The chain couples TRBV5-1 to TRBJ2-5; TRBD1 matches at 11 bases. This CDR3 comprises 15 residues. Germline-derived CDR1 and CDR2 are SGHRS and YFSETQ. J gave up 4 bases and V 4 bases, and 6 bases lay outside the gene matches. CDR3 bases: TGCGCCAGCAGCCCACGGACAGGGGGCGGAGAGACCCAGTACTTC. This gives the protein CASSPRTGGGETQYF.

CDR3 coding DNA: TGCGCCAGCAGCCAACTACAAACCGGGACAAAAAACATTCAGTACTTC. It yields the protein CASSQLQTGTKNIQYF. The chain recombines TRBV4-1 with TRBJ2-4, with D possibly matching TRBD1 (6 bases). CDR1 is MGHRA and CDR2 is YSYEKL in the germline V gene. The ends were cut back, 2 bases at V and 4 bases at J, with 15 bases in the middle. This CDR3 comprises 16 residues.

CDR3 in DNA: TGTGCCTGGAGTTGGGGGGCCGGGCCAAGGAACACTGAAGCTTTCTTT. It is translated as CAWSWGAGPRNTEAFF. The rearrangement joins TRBV30 to TRBJ1-1; the D gene is possibly TRBD1 (6 bases). The V gene's germline CDR1 is GTSNPN and CDR2 SVGIG (reference sequence). The CDR3 has 16 amino acids. Trimming removed 2 bases from V and 1 base from J, with 17 bases in between.

The chain is built from TRBV9 and TRBJ1-1; perhaps TRBD1 as D (5 bases). Between the trimmed V and J ends, which lost 3 bases and 3 bases, there was a span of 12 bases. The CDR3 contains 14 residues. The germline V gene encodes CDR1 SGDLS and CDR2 YYNGEE. The CDR3: CASSADWGDTEAFF. CDR3 sequence (DNA): TGTGCCAGCAGCGCGGACTGGGGGGACACTGAAGCTTTCTTT.

This chain uses TRBV4-1 with TRBJ1-2; the D gene is possibly TRBD1 (6 bases). CDR3 length: 13 residues. The V gene lost 2 bases and the J gene lost 4 bases, with 8 bases spanning the gap. Per germline, CDR1 MGHRA and CDR2 YSYEKL. The DNA of the CDR3 is TGCGCCAGCAGCCAACCAGGGGTCTATGGCTACACCTTC. Its translation: CASSQPGVYGYTF.

The chain carries TRBV9 and TRBJ2-1; unclear D gene. The CDR3 length is 15 residues. CDR1 is SGDLS and CDR2 is YYNGEE in the germline V gene. The germline V and J ends were trimmed by 0 bases and 4 bases, with 11 bases remaining between them. Written as DNA, the CDR3 is TGTGCCAGCAGCGTAGCTTTGGCGCGTTACAATGAGCAGTTCTTC. The encoded protein is CASSVALARYNEQFF.

V is TRBV18 and J is TRBJ1-4, with 11 bases lining up with TRBD1. From germline, CDR1 is KGHSH and CDR2 LQKENI. The CDR3 is 16 residues long. J lost 12 bases, V lost 3 bases, and 12 bases had no gene match. The CDR3 nucleotides read TGTGCCAGCTCACCCAGGACAGGGGGCGCGGTGATGGAACTGTTTTTT. This translates into CASSPRTGGAVMELFF.

In DNA, the CDR3 is TGCGCCAGCAGTGCATTGGCCACAGCTAACTATGGCTACACCTTC. This sequence encodes CASSALATANYGYTF. The V call is TRBV10-2, the J call TRBJ1-2, with D unclear. From germline, CDR1 is WSHSY and CDR2 SAAADI. V was clipped by 4 bases and J by 0 bases, with 12 bases between them. CDR3 size: 15 residues.

This clone came up a few times. CDR3 region: CASSTGYYSNQPQHF. CDR3 DNA: TGTGCCAGCAGTACAGGATACTATAGCAATCAGCCCCAGCATTTT. The J gene is TRBJ1-5, the V gene TRBV27, with D possibly TRBD1 on 5 matching bases. Trimming stripped 5 bases from V and 0 bases from J, with 11 bases between. Per the germline V gene, CDR1 is MNHEY and CDR2 is SMNVEV (reference sequence). This CDR3 is built from 15 residues.

The V and J genes are TRBV5-8 and TRBJ2-7, with no clear D. CDR1 and CDR2 (germline): SGHTS, YDEGEE. The CDR3 has 12 residues. Trimming took off 3 bases at V and 5 bases at J, with 9 bases between the two ends. The CDR3 protein is CASSSAADEQYF. As DNA, the CDR3 is TGTGCCAGCAGCTCGGCGGCCGACGAGCAGTACTTC.

The V gene is TRBV19, the J gene TRBJ2-2, with unresolved D. Germline V gives CDR1 LNHDA, CDR2 SQIVND (reference sequence). The CDR3 extends over 16 amino acids. Trimming left V 1 base short and J 3 bases short, with 12 bases between. This CDR3 reads CASSIGSRRYTGELFF. The CDR3 DNA is TGTGCCAGTAGTATAGGGTCGCGGCGGTACACCGGGGAGCTGTTTTTT.

This chain uses TRBV6-5 with TRBJ2-1; D is unclear. Per germline, CDR1 MNHEY and CDR2 SVGAGI. V lost 1 base to trimming and J lost 0 bases, with 7 bases between them. The CDR3 spans 15 residues. The CDR3 nucleotides are TGTGCCAGCAGTTACTTGAAGGGCTCCTACAATGAGCAGTTCTTC. Translated: CASSYLKGSYNEQFF.

The chain employs TRBV15 and TRBJ2-6, with D unclear. With 3 bases removed from V and 3 bases from J, the gap between germline ends came to 6 bases. This CDR3 has 14 residues. Germline lookup yields CDR1 LNHNV and CDR2 YYDKDF (reference sequence). This CDR3 is CATSSAFGANVLTF. The CDR3 DNA reads as TGTGCCACCAGCAGCGCTTTTGGGGCCAACGTCCTGACTTTC.

The rearrangement uses TRBV4-2 and TRBJ2-7, with 9 bases fitting TRBD2. Germline loops: CDR1 LGHNA, CDR2 YNFKEQ. The CDR3 has 15 amino acids. The J segment lost 6 bases and the V segment lost 3 bases, leaving 9 bases of the junction unmatched. CDR3 sequence: CASSQDLAGRVEQYF. CDR3 bases: TGTGCCAGCAGCCAGGATCTAGCGGGAAGGGTCGAGCAGTACTTC.